Sequencing of this T cell receptor beta chain was carried out in a study of cytomegalovirus exposure and HLA in healthy donors. Only in-frame clones appear in the TCRdb table, and some are missing; sequencing was by immunoSEQ multiplex PCR. The table lists hundreds of thousands of clones, more than 75% of them singletons. The V end was cut by 1 base, the J end by 5 bases, with 15 bases between. Per germline, CDR1 GTSNPN and CDR2 SVGIG (reference sequence). This CDR3 has 15 amino acids. The TCR comes from a woman between 18 and 30 years old in good health and CMV-seronegative. The rearrangement joins TRBV30 to TRBJ1-5; D perhaps matches TRBD1 (5 bases). Source material: PBMCs. The CDR3 region is CAWSGGDGGDQPQHF. The CDR3 DNA follows: TGTGCCTGGAGTGGGGGGGATGGCGGTGATCAGCCCCAGCATTTT.